A few counts support the clone carrying this TCR beta chain. Antigen: not known. This record belongs to a study of T cells after yellow fever vaccination. General study findings and limits: Post-booster repertoires again held most primary-vaccination clones (about 96% CD4, roughly 88% CD8). Weaker, the secondary response peaked sooner, at day 5 versus 15. The CD4 compartment and the CD8 compartment contained a small share of clonotypes in common.

MiXCR, run by TCRdb on the 5' RACE reads, gives a single entry per CDR3 protein. The sample includes a few hundred thousand distinct CDR3 sequences, less than 20% seen only once; the top ten take around 15%. There are 15 residues in the CDR3. The V and J ends lost 3 bases and 8 bases, in that order; junction bases with no gene match: 10. CDR1 is DFQATT and CDR2 is SNEGSKA in the germline V gene (reference sequence). The gene calls are TRBV20-1 and TRBJ1-4, with 9 bases aligning to TRBD1. The sample here was PBMCs, taken 5 days after the first yellow fever vaccination. This clonotype was obtained from a man between 18 and 29 years old who received the YFV17D yellow fever vaccine. In DNA, the CDR3 is TGCAGTGCTAGGGCCACAGGGGGCGCAGGGGAAAAACTGTTTTTT. Encoded protein: CSARATGGAGEKLFF.